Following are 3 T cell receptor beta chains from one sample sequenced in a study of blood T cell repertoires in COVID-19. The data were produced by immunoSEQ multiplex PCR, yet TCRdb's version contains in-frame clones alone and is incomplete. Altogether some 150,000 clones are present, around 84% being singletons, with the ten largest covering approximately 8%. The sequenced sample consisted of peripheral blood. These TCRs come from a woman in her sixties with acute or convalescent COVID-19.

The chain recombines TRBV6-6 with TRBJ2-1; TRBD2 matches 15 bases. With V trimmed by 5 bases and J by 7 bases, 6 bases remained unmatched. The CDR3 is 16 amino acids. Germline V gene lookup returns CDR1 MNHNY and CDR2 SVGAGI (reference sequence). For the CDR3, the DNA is TGTGCCAGCAGTCGTTCGGGACTAGCGGGGGGAAATGAGCAGTTCTTC. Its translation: CASSRSGLAGGNEQFF.

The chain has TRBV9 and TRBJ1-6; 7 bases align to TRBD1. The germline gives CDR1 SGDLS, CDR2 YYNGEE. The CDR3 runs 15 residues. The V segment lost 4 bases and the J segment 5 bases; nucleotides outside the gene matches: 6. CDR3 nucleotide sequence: TGTGCCAGCAGCTTCCGGGACAGAAATAATTCACCCCTCCACTTT. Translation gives CASSFRDRNNSPLHF. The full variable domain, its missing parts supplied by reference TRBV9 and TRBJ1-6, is DSGVTQTPKHLITATGQRVTLRCSPRSGDLSVYWYQQSLDQGLQFLIQYYNGEERAKGNILERFSAQQFPDLHSELNLSSLELGDSALYFCASSFRDRNNSPLHFGNGTRLTVT.

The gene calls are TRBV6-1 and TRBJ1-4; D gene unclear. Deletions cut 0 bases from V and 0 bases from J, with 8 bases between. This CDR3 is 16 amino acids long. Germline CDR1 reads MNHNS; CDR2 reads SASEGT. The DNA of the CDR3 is TGTGCCAGCAGTGAAGCCGCCGGGGCAACTAATGAAAAACTGTTTTTT. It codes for CASSEAAGATNEKLFF.